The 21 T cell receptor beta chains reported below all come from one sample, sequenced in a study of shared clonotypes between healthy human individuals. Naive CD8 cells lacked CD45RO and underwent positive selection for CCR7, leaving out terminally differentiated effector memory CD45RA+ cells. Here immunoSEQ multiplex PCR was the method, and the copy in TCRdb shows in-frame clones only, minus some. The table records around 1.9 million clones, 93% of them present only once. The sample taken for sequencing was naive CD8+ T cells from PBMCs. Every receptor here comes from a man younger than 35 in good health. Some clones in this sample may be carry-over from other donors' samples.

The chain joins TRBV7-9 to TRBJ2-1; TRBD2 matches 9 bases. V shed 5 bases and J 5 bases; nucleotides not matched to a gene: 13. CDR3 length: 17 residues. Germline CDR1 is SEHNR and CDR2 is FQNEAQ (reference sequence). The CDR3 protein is CASSPPRGRETHNEQFF. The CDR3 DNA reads TGTGCCAGCAGCCCCCCCCGCGGGAGGGAAACGCACAATGAGCAGTTCTTC.

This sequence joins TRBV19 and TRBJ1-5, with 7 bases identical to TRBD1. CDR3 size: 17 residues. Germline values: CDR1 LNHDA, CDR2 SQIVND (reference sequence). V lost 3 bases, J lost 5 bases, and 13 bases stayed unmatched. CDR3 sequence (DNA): TGTGCCAGTAGTATGACAGGGTATCTGCTCGGAGATCAGCCCCAGCATTTT. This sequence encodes CASSMTGYLLGDQPQHF.

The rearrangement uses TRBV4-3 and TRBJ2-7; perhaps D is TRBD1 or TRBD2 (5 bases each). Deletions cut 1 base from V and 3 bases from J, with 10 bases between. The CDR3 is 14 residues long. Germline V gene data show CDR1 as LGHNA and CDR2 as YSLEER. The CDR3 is CASSQGQGVYEQYF. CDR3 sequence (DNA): TGCGCCAGCAGCCAAGGTCAGGGAGTCTACGAGCAGTACTTC.

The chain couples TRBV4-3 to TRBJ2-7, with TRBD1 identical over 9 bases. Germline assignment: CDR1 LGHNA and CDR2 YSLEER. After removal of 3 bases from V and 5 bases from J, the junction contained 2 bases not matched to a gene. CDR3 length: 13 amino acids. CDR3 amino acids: CASSQWTGDEQYF. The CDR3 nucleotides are TGCGCCAGCAGCCAGTGGACAGGGGACGAGCAGTACTTC.

CDR3 bases: TGTGCCAGCAGCACGACTAGAACCAACACCGGGGAGCTGTTTTTT. Protein product: CASSTTRTNTGELFF. The J gene is TRBJ2-2, the V gene TRBV11-2; tentative D call: TRBD2 (6 bases). The CDR3 extends over 15 amino acids. Germline V gene sequence: CDR1 SGHAT, CDR2 FQNNGV. V was pared by 5 bases and J by 2 bases, with 12 bases between.

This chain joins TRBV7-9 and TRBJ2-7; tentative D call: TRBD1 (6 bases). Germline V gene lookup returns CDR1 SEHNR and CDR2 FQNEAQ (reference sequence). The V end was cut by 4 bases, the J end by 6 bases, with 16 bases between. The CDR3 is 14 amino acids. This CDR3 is CASSSRPTGSEQYF. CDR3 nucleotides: TGTGCCAGCAGCTCTAGACCTACAGGGAGCGAGCAGTACTTC.

The CDR3: CASSYRLAGWNEQFF. CDR3 DNA: TGTGCCAGCAGTTACCGTCTAGCGGGATGGAATGAGCAGTTCTTC. The chain couples TRBV6-5 to TRBJ2-1; 9 bases agree with TRBD2. The CDR3 totals 15 residues. V gave up 2 bases and J gave up 7 bases; unmatched junction bases: 6. Germline CDR1 is MNHEY and CDR2 is SVGAGI.

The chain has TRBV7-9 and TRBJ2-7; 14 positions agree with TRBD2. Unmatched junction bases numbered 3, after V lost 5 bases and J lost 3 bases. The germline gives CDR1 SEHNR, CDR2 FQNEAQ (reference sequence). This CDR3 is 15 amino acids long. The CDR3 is CASSRGTSGSYEQYF. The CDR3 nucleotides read TGTGCCAGCAGCAGGGGGACTAGCGGGAGCTACGAGCAGTACTTC.

Here the CDR3 DNA reads TGTGCCAGCAGTTGGGAGGACAGGGGAGGCTACACCTTC. It is translated as CASSWEDRGGYTF. V is TRBV6-8 and J is TRBJ1-2; 9 bases agree with TRBD1. Germline V gene sequence: CDR1 MNHGY, CDR2 SAAAGT. The CDR3 is 13 amino acids. Unmatched junction bases numbered 5, after V lost 4 bases and J lost 8 bases.

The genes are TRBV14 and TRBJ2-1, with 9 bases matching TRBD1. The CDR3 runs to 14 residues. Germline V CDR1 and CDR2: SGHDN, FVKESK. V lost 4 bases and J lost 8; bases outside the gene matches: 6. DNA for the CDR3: TGTGCCAGCAGCCTTCCGGGACAGGGTCATGAGCAGTTCTTC. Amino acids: CASSLPGQGHEQFF.

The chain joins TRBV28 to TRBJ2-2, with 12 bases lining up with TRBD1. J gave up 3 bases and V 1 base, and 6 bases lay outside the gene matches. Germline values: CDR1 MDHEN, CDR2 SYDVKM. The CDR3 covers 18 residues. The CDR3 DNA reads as TGTGCCAGCAGTTTATTGGGACAGGGGGCGTTTTACACCGGGGAGCTGTTTTTT. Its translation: CASSLLGQGAFYTGELFF.

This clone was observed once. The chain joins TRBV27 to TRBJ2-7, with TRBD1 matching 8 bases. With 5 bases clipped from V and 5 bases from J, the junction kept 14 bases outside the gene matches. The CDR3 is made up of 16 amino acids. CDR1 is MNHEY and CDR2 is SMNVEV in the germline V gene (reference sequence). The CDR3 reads CASSPRTGHSSDEQYF. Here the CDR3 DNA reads TGTGCCAGCAGTCCGCGGACAGGGCACAGTTCGGACGAGCAGTACTTC.

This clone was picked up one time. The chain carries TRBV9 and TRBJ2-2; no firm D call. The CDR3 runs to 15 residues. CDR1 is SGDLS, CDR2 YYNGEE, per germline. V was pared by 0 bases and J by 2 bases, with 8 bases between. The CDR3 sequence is CASSVGIGNTGELFF. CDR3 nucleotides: TGTGCCAGCAGCGTAGGGATCGGAAACACCGGGGAGCTGTTTTTT.

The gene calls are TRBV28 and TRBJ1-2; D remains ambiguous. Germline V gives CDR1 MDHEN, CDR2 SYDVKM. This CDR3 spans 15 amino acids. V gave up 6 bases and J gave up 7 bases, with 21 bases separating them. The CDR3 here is CASSTPWAAMAGYTF. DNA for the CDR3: TGTGCCAGCAGCACACCGTGGGCTGCGATGGCTGGCTACACCTTC.

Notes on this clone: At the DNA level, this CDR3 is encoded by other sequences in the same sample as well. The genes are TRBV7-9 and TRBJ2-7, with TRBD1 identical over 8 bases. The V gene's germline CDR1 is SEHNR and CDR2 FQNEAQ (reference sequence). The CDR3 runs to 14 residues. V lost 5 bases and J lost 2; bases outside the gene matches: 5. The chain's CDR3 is CASSPGTGPYEQYF. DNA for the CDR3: TGTGCCAGCAGCCCCGGGACAGGACCCTACGAGCAGTACTTC.

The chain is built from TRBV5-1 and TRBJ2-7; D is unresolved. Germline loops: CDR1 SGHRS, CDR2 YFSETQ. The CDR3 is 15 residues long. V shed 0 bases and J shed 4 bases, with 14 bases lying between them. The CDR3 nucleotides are TGCGCCAGCAGCTTGGATGTATTGGGGTTATACGAGCAGTACTTC. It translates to CASSLDVLGLYEQYF.

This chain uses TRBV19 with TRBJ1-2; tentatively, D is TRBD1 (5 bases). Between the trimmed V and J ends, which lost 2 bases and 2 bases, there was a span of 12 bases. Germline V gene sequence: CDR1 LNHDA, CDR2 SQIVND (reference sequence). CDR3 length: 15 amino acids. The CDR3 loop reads CASSISGFRNYGYTF. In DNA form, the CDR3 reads TGTGCCAGTAGTATATCAGGGTTTAGGAACTATGGCTACACCTTC.

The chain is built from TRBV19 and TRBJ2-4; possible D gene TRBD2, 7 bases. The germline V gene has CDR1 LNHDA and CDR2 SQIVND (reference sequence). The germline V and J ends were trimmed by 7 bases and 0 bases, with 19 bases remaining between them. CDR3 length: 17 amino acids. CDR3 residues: CASNPGGQLVAKNIQYF. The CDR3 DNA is TGTGCCAGTAACCCGGGGGGCCAGCTCGTAGCCAAAAACATTCAGTACTTC.

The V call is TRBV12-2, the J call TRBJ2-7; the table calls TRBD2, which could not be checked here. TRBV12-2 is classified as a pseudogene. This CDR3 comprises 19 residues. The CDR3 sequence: CASRLARDSGRALDNEQYF. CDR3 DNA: TGTGCAAGTCGCTTAGCGAGGGATAGCGGGAGGGCCCTCGATAACGAGCAGTACTTC.

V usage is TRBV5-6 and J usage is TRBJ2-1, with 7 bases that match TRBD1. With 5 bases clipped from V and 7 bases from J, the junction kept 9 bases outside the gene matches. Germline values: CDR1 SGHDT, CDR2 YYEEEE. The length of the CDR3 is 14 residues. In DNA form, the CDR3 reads TGTGCCAGCAGTCGGGTTGTACAGGGGAATGAGCAGTTCTTC. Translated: CASSRVVQGNEQFF.

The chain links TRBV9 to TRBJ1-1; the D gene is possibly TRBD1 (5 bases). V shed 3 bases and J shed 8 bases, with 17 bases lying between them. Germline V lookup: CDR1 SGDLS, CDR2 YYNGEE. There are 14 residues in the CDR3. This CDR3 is CASSASLADSEAFF. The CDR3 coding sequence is TGTGCCAGCAGCGCTTCTCTGGCAGACAGCGAAGCTTTCTTT.